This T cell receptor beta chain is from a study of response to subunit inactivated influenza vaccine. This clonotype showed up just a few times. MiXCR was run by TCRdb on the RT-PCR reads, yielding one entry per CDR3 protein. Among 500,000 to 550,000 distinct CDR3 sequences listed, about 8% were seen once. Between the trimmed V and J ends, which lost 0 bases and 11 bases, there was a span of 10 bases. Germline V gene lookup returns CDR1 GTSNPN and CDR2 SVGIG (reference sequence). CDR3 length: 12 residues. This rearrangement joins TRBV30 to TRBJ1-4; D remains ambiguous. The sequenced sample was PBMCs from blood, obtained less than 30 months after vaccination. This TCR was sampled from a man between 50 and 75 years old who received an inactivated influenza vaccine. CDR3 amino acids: CAWSVLSRKLFF. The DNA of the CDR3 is TGTGCCTGGAGTGTATTGAGTCGGAAACTGTTTTTT.